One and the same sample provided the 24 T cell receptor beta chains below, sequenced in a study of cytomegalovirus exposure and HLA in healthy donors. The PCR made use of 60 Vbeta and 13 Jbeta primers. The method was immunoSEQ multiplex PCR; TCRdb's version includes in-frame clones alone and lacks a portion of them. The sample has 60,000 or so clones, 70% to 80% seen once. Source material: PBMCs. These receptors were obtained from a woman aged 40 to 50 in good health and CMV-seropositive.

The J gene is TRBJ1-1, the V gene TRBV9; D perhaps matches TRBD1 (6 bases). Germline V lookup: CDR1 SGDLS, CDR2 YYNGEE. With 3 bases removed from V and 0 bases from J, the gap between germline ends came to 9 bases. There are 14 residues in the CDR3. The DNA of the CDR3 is TGTGCCAGCAGCGCGACAGGCATGAACACTGAAGCTTTCTTT. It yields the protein CASSATGMNTEAFF.

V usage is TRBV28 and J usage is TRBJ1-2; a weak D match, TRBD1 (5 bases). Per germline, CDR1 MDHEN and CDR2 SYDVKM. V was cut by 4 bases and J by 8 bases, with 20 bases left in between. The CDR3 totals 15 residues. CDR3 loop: CASSYKWQGVWGYTF. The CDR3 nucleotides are TGTGCCAGCAGTTATAAATGGCAGGGTGTATGGGGCTACACCTTC.

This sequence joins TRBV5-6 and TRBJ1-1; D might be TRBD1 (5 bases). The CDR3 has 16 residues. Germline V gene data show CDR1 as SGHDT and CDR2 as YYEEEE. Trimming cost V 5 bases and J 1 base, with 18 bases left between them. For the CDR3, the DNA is TGTGCCAGCAGAGGGGCGGGGGAGGGCCAGAACACTGAAGCTTTCTTT. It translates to CASRGAGEGQNTEAFF.

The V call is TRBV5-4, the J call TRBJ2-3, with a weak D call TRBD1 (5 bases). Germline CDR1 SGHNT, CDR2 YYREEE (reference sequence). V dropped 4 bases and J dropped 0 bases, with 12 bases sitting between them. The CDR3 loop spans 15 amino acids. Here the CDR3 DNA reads TGTGCCAGCAGCGCCGGACACCTTAGCACAGATACGCAGTATTTT. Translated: CASSAGHLSTDTQYF.

The CDR3 DNA sequence: TGTGCCAGCAGTTCCCCCGGGAGGGTACTGGATGGGGAGCTGTTTTTT. It translates to CASSSPGRVLDGELFF. J is TRBJ2-2 and V is TRBV11-2; 8 bases line up with TRBD2. V lost 6 bases to trimming and J lost 8 bases; unmatched junction nucleotides: 14. The CDR3 loop spans 16 amino acids. Germline V CDR1 and CDR2: SGHAT, FQNNGV.

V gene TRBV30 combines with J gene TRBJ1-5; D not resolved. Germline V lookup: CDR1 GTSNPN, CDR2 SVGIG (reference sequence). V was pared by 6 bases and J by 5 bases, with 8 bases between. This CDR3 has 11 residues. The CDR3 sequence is CACCGHQPQHF. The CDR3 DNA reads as TGTGCCTGTTGTGGCCATCAGCCCCAGCATTTT.

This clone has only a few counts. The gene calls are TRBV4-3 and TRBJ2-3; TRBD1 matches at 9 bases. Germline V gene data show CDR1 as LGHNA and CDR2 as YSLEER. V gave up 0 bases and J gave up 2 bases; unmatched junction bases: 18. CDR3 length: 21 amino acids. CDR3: CASSQDIRTGGGISHTDTQYF. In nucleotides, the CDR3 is TGCGCCAGCAGCCAAGATATTCGAACAGGGGGCGGAATTTCACACACAGATACGCAGTATTTT.

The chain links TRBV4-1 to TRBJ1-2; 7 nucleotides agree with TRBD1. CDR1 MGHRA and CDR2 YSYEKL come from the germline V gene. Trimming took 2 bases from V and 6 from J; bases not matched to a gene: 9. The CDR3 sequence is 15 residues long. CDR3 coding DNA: TGCGCCAGCAGCCAAATCTTTACAGGGGATCATGGCTACACCTTC. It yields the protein CASSQIFTGDHGYTF.

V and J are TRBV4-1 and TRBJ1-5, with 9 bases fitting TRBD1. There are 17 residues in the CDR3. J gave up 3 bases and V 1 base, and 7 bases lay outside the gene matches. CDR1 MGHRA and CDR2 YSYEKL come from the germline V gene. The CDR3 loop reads CASSQGTGVGNNQPQHF. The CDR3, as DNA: TGCGCCAGCAGCCAAGGGACAGGGGTTGGTAACAATCAGCCCCAGCATTTT.

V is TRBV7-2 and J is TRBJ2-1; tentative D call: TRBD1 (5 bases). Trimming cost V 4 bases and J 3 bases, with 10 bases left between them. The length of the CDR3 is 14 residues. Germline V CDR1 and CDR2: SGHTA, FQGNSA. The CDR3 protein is CASSSVRGYNEQFF. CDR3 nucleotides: TGTGCCAGCAGCTCTGTTAGGGGCTACAATGAGCAGTTCTTC.

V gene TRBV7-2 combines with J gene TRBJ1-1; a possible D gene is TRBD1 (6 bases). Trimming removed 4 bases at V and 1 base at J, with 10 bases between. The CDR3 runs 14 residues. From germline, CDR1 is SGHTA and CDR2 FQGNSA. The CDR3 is CASSSGGSNTEAFF. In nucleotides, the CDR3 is TGTGCCAGCAGCTCGGGGGGCTCGAACACTGAAGCTTTCTTT.

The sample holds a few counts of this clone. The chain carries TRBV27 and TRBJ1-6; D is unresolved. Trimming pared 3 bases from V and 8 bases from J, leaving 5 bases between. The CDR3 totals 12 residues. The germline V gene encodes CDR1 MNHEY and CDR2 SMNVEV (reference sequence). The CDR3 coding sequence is TGTGCCAGCAGTTTCTCAGATTCACCCCTCCACTTT. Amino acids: CASSFSDSPLHF.

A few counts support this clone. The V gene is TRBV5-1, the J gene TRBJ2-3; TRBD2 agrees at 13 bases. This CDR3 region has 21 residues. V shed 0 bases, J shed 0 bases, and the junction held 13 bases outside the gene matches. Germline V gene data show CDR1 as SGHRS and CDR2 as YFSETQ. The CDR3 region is CASSLAKGLAGRNPSTDTQYF. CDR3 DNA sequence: TGCGCCAGCAGCTTGGCCAAGGGACTAGCGGGACGAAACCCTAGCACAGATACGCAGTATTTT.

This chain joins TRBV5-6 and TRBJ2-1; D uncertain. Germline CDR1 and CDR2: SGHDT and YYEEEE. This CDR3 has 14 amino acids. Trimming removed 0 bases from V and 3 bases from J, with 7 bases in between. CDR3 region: CASSLVWSYNEQFF. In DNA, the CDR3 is TGTGCCAGCAGCTTGGTTTGGAGCTACAATGAGCAGTTCTTC.

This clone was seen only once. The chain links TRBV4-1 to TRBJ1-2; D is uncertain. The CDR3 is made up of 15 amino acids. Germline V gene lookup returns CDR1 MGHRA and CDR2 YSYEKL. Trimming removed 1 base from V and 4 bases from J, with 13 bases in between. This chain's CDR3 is CASSQGEKGAYGYTF. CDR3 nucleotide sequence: TGCGCCAGCAGCCAAGGGGAAAAGGGAGCCTATGGCTACACCTTC.

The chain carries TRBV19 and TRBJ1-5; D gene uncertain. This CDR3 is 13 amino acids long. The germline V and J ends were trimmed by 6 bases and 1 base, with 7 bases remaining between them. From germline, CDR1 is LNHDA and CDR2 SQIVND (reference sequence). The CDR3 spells CASSPGSNQPQHF. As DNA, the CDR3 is TGTGCCAGTAGCCCGGGGAGCAATCAGCCCCAGCATTTT.

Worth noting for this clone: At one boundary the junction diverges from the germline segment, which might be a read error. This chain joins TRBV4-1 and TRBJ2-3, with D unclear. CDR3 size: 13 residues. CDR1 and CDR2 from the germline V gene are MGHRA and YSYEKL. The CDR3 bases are TGCGCCAGCAGCCAAGATTTGGGCCGGAAGGTGCTTTTT. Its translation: CASSQDLGRKVLF.

CDR3 in amino acids: CASSSRGRRNSPLHF. CDR3 bases: TGTGCCAGCAGCTCCAGGGGACGCCGGAATTCACCCCTCCACTTT. V is TRBV13 and J is TRBJ1-6; TRBD1 might be the D (6 bases). Germline V gene sequence: CDR1 PRHDT, CDR2 FYEKMQ (reference sequence). The V gene lost 4 bases and the J gene lost 7 bases, with 14 bases spanning the gap. CDR3 length equals 15 residues.

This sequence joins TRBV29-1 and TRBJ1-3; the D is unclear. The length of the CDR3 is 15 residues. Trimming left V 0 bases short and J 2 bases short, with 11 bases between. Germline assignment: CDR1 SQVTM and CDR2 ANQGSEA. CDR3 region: CSVEDGGKAGNTIYF. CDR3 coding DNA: TGCAGCGTTGAAGATGGCGGGAAAGCTGGAAACACCATATATTTT.

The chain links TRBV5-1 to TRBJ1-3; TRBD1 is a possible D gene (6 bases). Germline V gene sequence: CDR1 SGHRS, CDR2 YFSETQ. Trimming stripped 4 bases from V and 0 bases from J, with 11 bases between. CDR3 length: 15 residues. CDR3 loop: CASSRTGTSGNTIYF. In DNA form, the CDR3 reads TGCGCCAGCAGCCGAACAGGGACCTCTGGAAACACCATATATTTT.

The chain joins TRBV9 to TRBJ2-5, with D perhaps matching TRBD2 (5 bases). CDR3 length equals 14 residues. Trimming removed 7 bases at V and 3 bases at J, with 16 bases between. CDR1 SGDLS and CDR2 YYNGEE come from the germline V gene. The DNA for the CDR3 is TGTGCCAGCGGGCTAGGACTGATGAAAGAGACCCAGTACTTC. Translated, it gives CASGLGLMKETQYF.

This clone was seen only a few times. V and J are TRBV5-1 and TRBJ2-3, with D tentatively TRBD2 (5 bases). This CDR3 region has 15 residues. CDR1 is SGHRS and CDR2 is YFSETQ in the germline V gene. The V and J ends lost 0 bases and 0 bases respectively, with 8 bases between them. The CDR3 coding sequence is TGCGCCAGCAGCTTGGCGGGGTATAGCACAGATACGCAGTATTTT. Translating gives CASSLAGYSTDTQYF.

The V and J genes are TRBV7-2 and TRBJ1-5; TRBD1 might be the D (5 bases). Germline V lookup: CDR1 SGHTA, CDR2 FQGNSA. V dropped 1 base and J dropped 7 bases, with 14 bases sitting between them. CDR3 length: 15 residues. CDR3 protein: CASSLEPRGWQPQHF. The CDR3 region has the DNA TGTGCCAGCAGCTTAGAGCCCCGGGGGTGGCAGCCCCAGCATTTT.

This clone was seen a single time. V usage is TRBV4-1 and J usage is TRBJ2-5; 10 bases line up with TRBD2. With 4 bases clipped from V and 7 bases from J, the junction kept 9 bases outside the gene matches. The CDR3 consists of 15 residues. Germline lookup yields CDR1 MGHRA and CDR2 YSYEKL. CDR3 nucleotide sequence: TGCGCCAGCAGCCTCAGCGGGGGGGCGGGAGGGACCCAGTACTTC. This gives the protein CASSLSGGAGGTQYF.